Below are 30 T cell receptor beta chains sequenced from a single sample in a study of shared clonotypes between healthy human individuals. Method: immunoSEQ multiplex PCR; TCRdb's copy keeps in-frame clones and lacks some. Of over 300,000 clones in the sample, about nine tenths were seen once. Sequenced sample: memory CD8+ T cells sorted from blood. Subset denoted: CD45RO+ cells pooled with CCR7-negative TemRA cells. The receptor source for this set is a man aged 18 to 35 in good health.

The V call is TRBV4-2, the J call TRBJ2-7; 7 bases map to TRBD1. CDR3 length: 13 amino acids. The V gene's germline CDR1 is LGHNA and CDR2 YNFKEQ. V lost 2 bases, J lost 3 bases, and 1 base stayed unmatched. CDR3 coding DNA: TGTGCCAGCAGCCAACGGGACAGCTACGAGCAGTACTTC. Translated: CASSQRDSYEQYF.

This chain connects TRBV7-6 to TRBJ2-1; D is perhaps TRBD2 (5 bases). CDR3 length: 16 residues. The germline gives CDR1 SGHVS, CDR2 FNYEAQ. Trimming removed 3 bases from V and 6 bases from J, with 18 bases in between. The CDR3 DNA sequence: TGTGCCAGCAGCTTCGGTTATGAGGGCCCAGCCAATGAGCAGTTCTTC. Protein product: CASSFGYEGPANEQFF.

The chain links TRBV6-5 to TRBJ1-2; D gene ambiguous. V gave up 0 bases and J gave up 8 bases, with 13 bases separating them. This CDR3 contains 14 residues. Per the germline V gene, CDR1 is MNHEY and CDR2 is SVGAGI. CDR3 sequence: CASSYSRRYGGYTF. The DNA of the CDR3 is TGTGCCAGCAGTTACTCGCGCCGCTATGGAGGCTACACCTTC.

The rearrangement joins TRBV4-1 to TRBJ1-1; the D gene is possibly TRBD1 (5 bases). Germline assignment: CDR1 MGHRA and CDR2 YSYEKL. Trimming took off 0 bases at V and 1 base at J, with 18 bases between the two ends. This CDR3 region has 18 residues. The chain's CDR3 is CASSQEGTDGGWNTEAFF. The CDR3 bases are TGCGCCAGCAGCCAAGAGGGGACGGACGGTGGTTGGAACACTGAAGCTTTCTTT.

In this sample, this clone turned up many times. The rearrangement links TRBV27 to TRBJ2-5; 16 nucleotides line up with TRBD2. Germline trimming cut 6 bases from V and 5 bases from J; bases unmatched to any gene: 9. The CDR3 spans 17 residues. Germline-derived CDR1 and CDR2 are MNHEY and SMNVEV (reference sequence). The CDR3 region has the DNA TGTGCCAGCAGGGGAGGGACTAGCGGGAGGGATGTTGAGACCCAGTACTTC. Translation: CASRGGTSGRDVETQYF.

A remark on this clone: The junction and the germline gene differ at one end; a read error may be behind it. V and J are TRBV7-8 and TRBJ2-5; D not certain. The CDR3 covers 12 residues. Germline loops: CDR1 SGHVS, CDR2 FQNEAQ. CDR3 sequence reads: CASSVGPWAPDF. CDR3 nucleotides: TGTGCCAGCAGCGTAGGACCGTGGGCACCTGACTTC.

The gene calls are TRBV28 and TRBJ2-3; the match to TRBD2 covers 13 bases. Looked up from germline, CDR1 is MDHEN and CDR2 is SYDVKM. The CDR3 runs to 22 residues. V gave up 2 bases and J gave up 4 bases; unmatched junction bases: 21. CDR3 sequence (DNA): TGTGCCAGCAGTTTAGGATTAAGCCCGGAGACTAGCGGGAGGCGGAGCGCAGATACGCAGTATTTT. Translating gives CASSLGLSPETSGRRSADTQYF.

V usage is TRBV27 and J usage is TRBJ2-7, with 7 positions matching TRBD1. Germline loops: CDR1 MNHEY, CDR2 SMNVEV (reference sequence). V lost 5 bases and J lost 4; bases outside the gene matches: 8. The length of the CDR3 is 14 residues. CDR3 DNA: TGTGCCAGCAGTCACCGGGACAGCGAGTACGAGCAGTACTTC. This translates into CASSHRDSEYEQYF.

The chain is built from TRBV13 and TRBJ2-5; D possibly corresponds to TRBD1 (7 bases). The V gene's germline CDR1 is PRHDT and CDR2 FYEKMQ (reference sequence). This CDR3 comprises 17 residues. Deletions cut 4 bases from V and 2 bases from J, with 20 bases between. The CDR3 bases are TGTGCCAGCAGCTCAGCACCCCAGACAGGGAGGCAAGAGACCCAGTACTTC. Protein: CASSSAPQTGRQETQYF.

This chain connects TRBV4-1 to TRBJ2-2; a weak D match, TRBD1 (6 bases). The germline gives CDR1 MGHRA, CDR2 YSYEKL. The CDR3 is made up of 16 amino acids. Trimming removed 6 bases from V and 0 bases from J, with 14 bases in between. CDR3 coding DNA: TGCGCCAGCAGGCTCTCAGGGGATACGAACACCGGGGAGCTGTTTTTT. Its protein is CASRLSGDTNTGELFF.

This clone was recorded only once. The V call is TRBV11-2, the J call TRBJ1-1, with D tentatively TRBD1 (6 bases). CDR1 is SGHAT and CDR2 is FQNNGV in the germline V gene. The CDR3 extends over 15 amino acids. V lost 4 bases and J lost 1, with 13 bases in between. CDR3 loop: CASSSYRDKNTEAFF. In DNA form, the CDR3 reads TGTGCCAGCAGCTCGTACCGGGACAAGAACACTGAAGCTTTCTTT.

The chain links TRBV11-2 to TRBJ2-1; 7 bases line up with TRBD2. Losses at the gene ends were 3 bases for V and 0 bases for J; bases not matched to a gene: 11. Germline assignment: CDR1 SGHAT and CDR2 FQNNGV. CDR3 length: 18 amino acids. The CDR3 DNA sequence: TGTGCCAGCAGCTTCGCATGGGGGGGGTCGAGCTCCTACAATGAGCAGTTCTTC. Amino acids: CASSFAWGGSSSYNEQFF.

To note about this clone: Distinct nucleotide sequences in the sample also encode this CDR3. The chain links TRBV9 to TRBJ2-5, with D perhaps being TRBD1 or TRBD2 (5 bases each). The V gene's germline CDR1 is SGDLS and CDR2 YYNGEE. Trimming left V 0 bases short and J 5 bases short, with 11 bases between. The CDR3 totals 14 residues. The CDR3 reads CASSVGGGSETQYF. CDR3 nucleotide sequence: TGTGCCAGCAGCGTAGGTGGGGGAAGCGAGACCCAGTACTTC.

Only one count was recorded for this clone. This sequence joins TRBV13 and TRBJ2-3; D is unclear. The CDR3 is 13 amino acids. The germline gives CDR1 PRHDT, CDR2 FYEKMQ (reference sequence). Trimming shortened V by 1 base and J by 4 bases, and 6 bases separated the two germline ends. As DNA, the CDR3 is TGTGCCAGCAGCTTAGTGTCCTCAGATACGCAGTATTTT. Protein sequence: CASSLVSSDTQYF.

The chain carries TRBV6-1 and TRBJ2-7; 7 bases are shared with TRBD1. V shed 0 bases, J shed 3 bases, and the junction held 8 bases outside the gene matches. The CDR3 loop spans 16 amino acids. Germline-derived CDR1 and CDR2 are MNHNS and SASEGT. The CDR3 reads CASSEASGTAIYEQYF. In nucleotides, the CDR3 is TGTGCCAGCAGTGAAGCTTCCGGGACAGCGATCTACGAGCAGTACTTC.

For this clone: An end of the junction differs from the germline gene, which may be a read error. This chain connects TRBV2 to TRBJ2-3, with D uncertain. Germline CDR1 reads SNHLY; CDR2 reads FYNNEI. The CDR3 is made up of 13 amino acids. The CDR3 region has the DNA TGTGCCAGCGGTGACATGTGGACAGATACGCAGTATTTT. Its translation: CASGDMWTDTQYF.

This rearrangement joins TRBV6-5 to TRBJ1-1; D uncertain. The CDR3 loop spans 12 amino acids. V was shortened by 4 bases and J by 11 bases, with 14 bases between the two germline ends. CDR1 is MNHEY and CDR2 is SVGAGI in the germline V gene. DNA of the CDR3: TGTGCCAGCAGTTTACGGACTGGGATGGCTTTCTTT. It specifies CASSLRTGMAFF.

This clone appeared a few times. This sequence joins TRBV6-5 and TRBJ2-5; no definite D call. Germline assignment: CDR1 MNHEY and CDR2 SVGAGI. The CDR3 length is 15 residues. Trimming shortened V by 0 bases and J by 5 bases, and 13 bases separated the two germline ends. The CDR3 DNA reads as TGTGCCAGCAGTTACTCTGAGAGGCCCCCCGAGACCCAGTACTTC. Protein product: CASSYSERPPETQYF.

CDR3 protein: CAWSVGGRDEQYF. DNA of the CDR3: TGTGCCTGGAGTGTAGGCGGGAGAGACGAGCAGTACTTC. V gene TRBV30 combines with J gene TRBJ2-7, with TRBD2 identical over 7 bases. This CDR3 spans 13 amino acids. CDR1 is GTSNPN and CDR2 is SVGIG in the germline V gene (reference sequence). The ends lost 0 bases at V and 5 bases at J; junction bases unmatched: 4. Together with reference TRBV30 and TRBJ2-7, the CDR3 gives the full variable domain: SQTIHQWPATLVQPVGSPLSLECTVEGTSNPNLYWYRQAAGRGLQLLFYSVGIGQISSEVPQNLSASRPQDRQFILSSKKLLLSDSGFYLCAWSVGGRDEQYFGPGTRLTVT.

As DNA, the CDR3 is TGTGCCAGCAGCTTACATCTGAGACAGAATGAAGCTTTCTTT. Protein product: CASSLHLRQNEAFF. The rearrangement joins TRBV5-8 to TRBJ1-1; perhaps TRBD1 as D (5 bases). This CDR3 contains 14 residues. Looked up from germline, CDR1 is SGHTS and CDR2 is YDEGEE. V dropped 2 bases and J dropped 7 bases, with 15 bases sitting between them.

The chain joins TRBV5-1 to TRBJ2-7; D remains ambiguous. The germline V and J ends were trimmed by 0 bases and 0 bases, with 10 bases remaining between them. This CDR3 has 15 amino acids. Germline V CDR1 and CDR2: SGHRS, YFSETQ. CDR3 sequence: CASSLGRSRSYEQYF. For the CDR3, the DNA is TGCGCCAGCAGCTTGGGTCGCTCCCGCTCCTACGAGCAGTACTTC.

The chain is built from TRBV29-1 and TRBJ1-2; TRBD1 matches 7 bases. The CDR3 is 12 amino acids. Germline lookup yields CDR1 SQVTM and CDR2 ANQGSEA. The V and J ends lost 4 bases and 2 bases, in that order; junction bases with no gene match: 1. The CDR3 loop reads CSVGDRNYGYTF. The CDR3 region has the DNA TGCAGCGTTGGGGACAGAAACTATGGCTACACCTTC.

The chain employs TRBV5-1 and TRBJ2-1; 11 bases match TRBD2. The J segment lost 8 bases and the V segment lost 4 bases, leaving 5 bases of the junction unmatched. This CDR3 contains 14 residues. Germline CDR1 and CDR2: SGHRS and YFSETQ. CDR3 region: CASSDSGGAYEQFF. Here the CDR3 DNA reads TGCGCCAGCAGCGATAGCGGGGGGGCGTATGAGCAGTTCTTC. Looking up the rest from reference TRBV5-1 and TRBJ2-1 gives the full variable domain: KAGVTQTPRYLIKTRGQQVTLSCSPISGHRSVSWYQQTPGQGLQFLFEYFSETQRNKGNFPGRFSGRQFSNSRSEMNVSTLELGDSALYLCASSDSGGAYEQFFGPGTRLTVL.

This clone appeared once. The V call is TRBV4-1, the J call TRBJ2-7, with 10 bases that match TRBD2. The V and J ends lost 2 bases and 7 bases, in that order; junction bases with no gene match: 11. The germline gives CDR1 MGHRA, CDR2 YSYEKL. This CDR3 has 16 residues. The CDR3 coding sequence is TGCGCCAGCAGCCAACTAGCGGGAGACCACCCGTGGGAGCAGTACTTC. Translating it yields CASSQLAGDHPWEQYF.

CDR3: CASSLAGAAYEQYF. The CDR3 DNA is TGTGCCAGCAGCTTGGCGGGAGCGGCCTACGAGCAGTACTTC. The chain joins TRBV5-6 to TRBJ2-7; possible D gene TRBD2, 6 bases. The CDR3 covers 14 residues. Trimming removed 0 bases from V and 2 bases from J, with 9 bases in between. Germline CDR1 and CDR2: SGHDT and YYEEEE.

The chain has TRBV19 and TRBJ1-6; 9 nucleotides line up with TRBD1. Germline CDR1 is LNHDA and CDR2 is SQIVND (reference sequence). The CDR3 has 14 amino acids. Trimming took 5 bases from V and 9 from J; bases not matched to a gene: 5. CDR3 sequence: CASSVTGGGSPLHF. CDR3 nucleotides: TGTGCCAGTAGTGTGACAGGGGGAGGTTCACCCCTCCACTTT. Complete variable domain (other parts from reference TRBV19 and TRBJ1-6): DGGITQSPKYLFRKEGQNVTLSCEQNLNHDAMYWYRQDPGQGLRLIYYSQIVNDFQKGDIAEGYSVSREKKESFPLTVTSAQKNPTAFYLCASSVTGGGSPLHFGNGTRLTVT.

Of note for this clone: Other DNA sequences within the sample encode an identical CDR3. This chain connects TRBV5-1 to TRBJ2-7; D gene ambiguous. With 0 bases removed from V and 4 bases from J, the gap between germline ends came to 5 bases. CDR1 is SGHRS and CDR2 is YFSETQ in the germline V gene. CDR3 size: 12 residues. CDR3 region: CASSLGGYEQYF. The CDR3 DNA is TGCGCCAGCAGCTTGGGGGGATACGAGCAGTACTTC.

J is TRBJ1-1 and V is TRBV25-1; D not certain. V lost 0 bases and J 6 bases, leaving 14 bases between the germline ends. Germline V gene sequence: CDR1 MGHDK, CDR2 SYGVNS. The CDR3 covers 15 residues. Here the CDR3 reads CASSEYGERLSEAFF. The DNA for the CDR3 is TGTGCCAGCAGTGAATATGGGGAGAGGTTGTCTGAAGCTTTCTTT.

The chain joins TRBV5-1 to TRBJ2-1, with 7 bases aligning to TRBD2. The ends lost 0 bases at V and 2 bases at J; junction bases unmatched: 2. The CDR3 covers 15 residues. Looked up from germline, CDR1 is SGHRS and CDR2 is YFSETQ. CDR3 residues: CASSLESGAYNEQFF. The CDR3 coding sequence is TGCGCCAGCAGCTTGGAGAGCGGGGCCTACAATGAGCAGTTCTTC. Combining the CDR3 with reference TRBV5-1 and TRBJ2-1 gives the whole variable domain KAGVTQTPRYLIKTRGQQVTLSCSPISGHRSVSWYQQTPGQGLQFLFEYFSETQRNKGNFPGRFSGRQFSNSRSEMNVSTLELGDSALYLCASSLESGAYNEQFFGPGTRLTVL.

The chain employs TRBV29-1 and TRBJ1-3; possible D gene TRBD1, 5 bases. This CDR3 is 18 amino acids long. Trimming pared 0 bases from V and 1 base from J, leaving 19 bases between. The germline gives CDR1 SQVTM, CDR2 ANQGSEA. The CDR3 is CSVEDGWGPLPSGNTIYF. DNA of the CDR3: TGCAGCGTTGAAGACGGATGGGGCCCGCTGCCTTCTGGAAACACCATATATTTT. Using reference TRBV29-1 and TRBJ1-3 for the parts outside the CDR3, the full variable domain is SAVISQKPSRDICQRGTSLTIQCQVDSQVTMMFWYRQQPGQSLTLIATANQGSEATYESGFVIDKFPISRPNLTFSTLTVSNMSPEDSSIYLCSVEDGWGPLPSGNTIYFGEGSWLTVV.